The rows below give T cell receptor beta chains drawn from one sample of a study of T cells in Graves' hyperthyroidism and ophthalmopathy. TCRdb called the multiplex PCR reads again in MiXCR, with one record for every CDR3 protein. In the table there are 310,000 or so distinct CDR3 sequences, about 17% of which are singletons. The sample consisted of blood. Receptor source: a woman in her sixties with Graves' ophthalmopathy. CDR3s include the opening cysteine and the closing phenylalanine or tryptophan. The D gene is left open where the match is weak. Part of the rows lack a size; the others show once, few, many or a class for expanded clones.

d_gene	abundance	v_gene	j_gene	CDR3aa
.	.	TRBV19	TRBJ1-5	CATTTGTLNQPQHF
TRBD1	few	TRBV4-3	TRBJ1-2	CASSQENMGGQGYGYTF
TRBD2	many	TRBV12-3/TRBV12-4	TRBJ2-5	CASSGGTSGSESETQYF
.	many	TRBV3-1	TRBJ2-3	CASSQGGGGTDTQYF
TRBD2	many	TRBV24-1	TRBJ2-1	CATSDTRGGSYNEQFF
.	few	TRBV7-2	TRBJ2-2	CASSPSAAGELFF
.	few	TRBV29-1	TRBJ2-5	CSARDWQETQYF
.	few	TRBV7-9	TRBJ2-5	CASTKPTRPETQYF
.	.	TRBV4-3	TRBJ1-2	CTSSQDMQGGRGYTF
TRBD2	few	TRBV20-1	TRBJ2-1	CSAREVTSGSSYNEQFF
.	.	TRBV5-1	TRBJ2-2	CASSLAMQGNTGELFF
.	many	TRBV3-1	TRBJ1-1	CASSQARGTEAFF
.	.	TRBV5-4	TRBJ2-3	CASSMGRSRSPDTQYF
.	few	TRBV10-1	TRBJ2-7	CASSDWGSEQYF
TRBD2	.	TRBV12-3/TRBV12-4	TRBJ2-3	CASSEGLAGAWDTQYF
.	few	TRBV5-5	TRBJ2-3	CASSYDPLAGDTQYF
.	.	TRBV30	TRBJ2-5	CAWSVQETQYF
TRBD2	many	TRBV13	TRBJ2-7	CASSPRGAYEQYF
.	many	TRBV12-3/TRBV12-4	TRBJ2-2	CAISSGRGAFIRPGELFF
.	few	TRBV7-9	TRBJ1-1	CASSSGLYAFF
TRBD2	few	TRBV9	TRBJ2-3	CASSVTSGGAKDTQYF
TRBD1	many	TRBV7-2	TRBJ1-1	CASSTRQGALPAFF
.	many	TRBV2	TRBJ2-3	CASSRAPTDTQYF